A few counts support the clone carrying this TCR beta chain. Its specificity is not known. Germline V lookup: CDR1 SGDLS, CDR2 YYNGEE. The CDR3 is 15 residues long. The V end was cut by 3 bases, the J end by 9 bases, with 19 bases between. The data were taken from a study of cytotoxic CD8 clonotypes in ibrutinib-treated CLL. Study details: Recorded responses included 25 or so partial and 2 complete; following median around 73 months, roughly 15 stayed remitted and 12 progressed.

Generated by immunoSEQ multiplex PCR, the TCRdb table keeps only in-frame clones and is missing some. The sample has around 70,000 clones, around four fifths seen once. Study outcomes and limitations: Patients showed higher baseline clonality than age-matched healthy donors, and it tracked circulating CD8+ T-cell counts.

Frozen-stored PBMCs produced approximately 1.9 micrograms of genomic DNA for TCR beta libraries. This receptor was obtained from a human donor with chronic lymphocytic leukemia. The chain couples TRBV9 to TRBJ2-1, with D possibly TRBD2 on 6 matching bases. Specimen: PBMCs, collected after 24 months of ibrutinib treatment. The CDR3 here is CASSEEGRVASEQFF. CDR3 DNA: TGTGCCAGCAGCGAGGAGGGACGAGTGGCTTCTGAGCAGTTCTTC.